This T cell receptor beta chain is from a study of molecular identifiers for immune sequencing clone quantification (dated 2018 in TCRdb). Background on the whole study: For a replicate experiment, RNA from roughly 18,000 or 92,000 naive CD8 T cells was divided into five aliquots, of which four were sequenced. This methods study used CD8 T cells to benchmark TCR RNA copy counting and molecular-identifier clustering-based TCR repertoire sequencing (MIDCIRS). Study-wide findings and limitations: In CMV-specific effector cells, clones with more than 20 RNA copies accounted for over 99% of molecules, whereas in naive cells such clones accounted for under 1%. Without barcode sub-clustering, chimeric consensus sequences inflated TCR diversity; chimeras reached as high as 47%. Spiked-in Jurkat TCR RNA equal to a single cell's worth was reported to be detectable even within 1,100,000 naive CD8 T cells. Highly expanded clone sizes could be underestimated because identical TCR molecules may share a barcode. The naive libraries included spiked-in Jurkat TCR RNA (approximately 11 copies' worth), and this RNA is not part of the donor repertoire. Modeling indicated about three TCR RNA copies recovered per cell, compared with around 9.8 by digital PCR, which implies a capture efficiency of approximately 30%.

The CDR3 covers 18 residues, taking in both the cysteine and the phenylalanine. The only DNA kept is the CDR3, 54 bases in frame from the first base. Taken from the germline V gene (reference sequence), the CDR1 and CDR2 loops are SGHAT and FQDESV. From V the trimming removes 1 base and from J it removes 3 bases, while the gene matches leave 11 bases of the junction unaccounted for. Libraries of naive CD8 T cells were built from approximately 20,000 to 1,000,000 sorted cells, with 10%, 30% or 50% of the purified RNA used. Naive CD8 T cells, defined as CD8+CD4-CCR7+CD45RA+, were FACS-sorted into RLT Plus buffer on a BD FACSAria II. Roughly nine TCR copies' worth of Jurkat RNA were spiked into about 20,000-1,100,000 naive CD8 T cell samples to test detection sensitivity. Enrichment of CD8 T cells was done with RosetteSep CD8+ T Cell Enrichment Cocktail plus Ficoll-Paque, and ACK red cell lysis came afterward.

Library method: PCR. The instrument given in TCRdb is NextSeq 500. Bulk TCR libraries were made following a previously described method, with the TCR primers given in Table S5. Total RNA was purified with the Qiagen AllPrep DNA/RNA kit. Before any analysis, reads coming from multiple sequencing runs of the same library were combined into one pool. Per the source publication's procedure: Reads were retained only if the reads had an exact TCR constant sequence, and the retained reads were trimmed to 150 nt and grouped according to their 12-nt molecular barcodes. Reads within each barcode group were sub-clustered using a 15% Levenshtein threshold, and quality-weighted consensus sequences were constructed for each RNA molecule. Non-functional sequences were excluded, and lower-count sequences lying one edit away from another sequence were also excluded. Based on a fit of two negative binomial distributions, barcode sub-clusters having less than 20% of the maximum read count were discarded. In-frame beta chains were kept once TCRdb had trimmed the public reads at Q25 with fastp and called clones with MiXCR. Every distinct CDR3 protein forms one entry, paired with its most common genes and DNA. For this entry, the V and J calls and clone size follow TCRdb and not the study's own pipeline. The sample has over 300,000 distinct CDR3 sequences on record, roughly 24% of them singletons. About 0.74% of the sample is in the top ten clones.

Only a few counts were recorded for this clonotype. Its binding antigen is unknown. No much larger clone exists at a distance of one base, and base qualities are not known. Recombination joined TRBV11-1 with TRBJ2-3; 9 central bases correspond to TRBD2. The sample taken for sequencing was naive CD8+ T cells from blood, with Jurkat cell RNA spiked in. The sample's cell subset or site label, in plain terms: FACS-sorted CD8+CD4-CCR7+CD45RA+ naive T cells. This TCR came from a human donor in good health. Some libraries in this study had Jurkat cell RNA spiked in. CDR3 sequence: CASSLDGLAGRMTDTQYF. The base sequence is TGTGCCAGCAGCTTAGATGGTCTAGCGGGACGCATGACAGATACGCAGTATTTT.